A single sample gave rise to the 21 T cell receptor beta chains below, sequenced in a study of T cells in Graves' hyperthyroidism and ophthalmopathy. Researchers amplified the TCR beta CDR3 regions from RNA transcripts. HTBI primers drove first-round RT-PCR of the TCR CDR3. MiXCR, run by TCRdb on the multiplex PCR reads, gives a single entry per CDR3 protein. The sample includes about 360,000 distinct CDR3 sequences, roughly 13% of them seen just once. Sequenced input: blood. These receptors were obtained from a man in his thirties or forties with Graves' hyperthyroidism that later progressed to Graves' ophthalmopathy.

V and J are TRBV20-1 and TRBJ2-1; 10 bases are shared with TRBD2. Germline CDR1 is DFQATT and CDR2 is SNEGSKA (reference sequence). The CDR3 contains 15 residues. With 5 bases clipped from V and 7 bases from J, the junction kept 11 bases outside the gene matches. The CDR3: CSALSGGDRGNEQFF. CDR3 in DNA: TGCAGTGCTCTAAGCGGGGGGGATCGCGGAAATGAGCAGTTCTTC.

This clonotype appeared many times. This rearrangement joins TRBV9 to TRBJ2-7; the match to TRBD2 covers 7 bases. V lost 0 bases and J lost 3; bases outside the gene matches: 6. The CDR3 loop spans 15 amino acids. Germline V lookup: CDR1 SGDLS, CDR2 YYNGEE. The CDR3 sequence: CASSVAGTTDYEQYF. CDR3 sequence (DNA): TGTGCCAGCAGCGTAGCCGGGACTACGGACTACGAGCAGTACTTC.

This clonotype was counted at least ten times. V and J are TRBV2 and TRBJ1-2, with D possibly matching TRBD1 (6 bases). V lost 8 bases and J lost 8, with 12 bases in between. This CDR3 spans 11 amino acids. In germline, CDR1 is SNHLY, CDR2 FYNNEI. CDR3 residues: CASAEGGGYTF. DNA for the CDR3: TGTGCCAGCGCGGAGGGGGGCGGCTACACCTTC. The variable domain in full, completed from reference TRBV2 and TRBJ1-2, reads EPEVTQTPSHQVTQMGQEVILRCVPISNHLYFYWYRQILGQKVEFLVSFYNNEISEKSEIFDDQFSVERPDGSNFTLKIRSTKLEDSAMYFCASAEGGGYTFGSGTRLTVV.

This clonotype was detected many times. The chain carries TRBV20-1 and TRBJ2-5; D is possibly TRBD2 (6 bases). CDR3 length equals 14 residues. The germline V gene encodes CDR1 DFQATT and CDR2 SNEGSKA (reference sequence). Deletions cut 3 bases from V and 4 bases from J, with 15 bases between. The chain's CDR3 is CSARSRGNRETQYF. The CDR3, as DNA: TGCAGTGCTAGGTCGCGGGGTAACAGAGAGACCCAGTACTTC.

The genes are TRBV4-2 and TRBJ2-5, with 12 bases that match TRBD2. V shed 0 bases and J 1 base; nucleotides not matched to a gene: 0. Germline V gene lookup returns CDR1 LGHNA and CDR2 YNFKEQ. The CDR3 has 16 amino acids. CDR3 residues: CASSQELAGGQETQYF. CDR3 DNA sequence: TGTGCCAGCAGCCAAGAACTAGCGGGGGGCCAAGAGACCCAGTACTTC.

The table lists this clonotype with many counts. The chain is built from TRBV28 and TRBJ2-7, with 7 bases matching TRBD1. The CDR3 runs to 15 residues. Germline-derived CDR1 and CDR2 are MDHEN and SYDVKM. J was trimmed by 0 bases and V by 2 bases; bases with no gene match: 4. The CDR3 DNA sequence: TGTGCCAGCAGTTTACGGACAGGTAGCTCCTACGAGCAGTACTTC. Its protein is CASSLRTGSSYEQYF.

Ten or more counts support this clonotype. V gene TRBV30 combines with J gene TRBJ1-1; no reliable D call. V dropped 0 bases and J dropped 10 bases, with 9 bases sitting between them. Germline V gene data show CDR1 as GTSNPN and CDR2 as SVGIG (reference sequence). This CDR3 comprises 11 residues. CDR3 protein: CAWSVLSPAFF. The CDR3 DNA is TGTGCCTGGAGTGTACTTAGTCCAGCTTTCTTT.

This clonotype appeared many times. Here the CDR3 reads CASSRLGLAGDEQYF. CDR3 nucleotide sequence: TGCGCCAGCAGCCGCCTGGGACTAGCGGGCGACGAGCAGTACTTC. The chain is built from TRBV5-1 and TRBJ2-7; 12 bases match TRBD2. The germline V gene has CDR1 SGHRS and CDR2 YFSETQ. After removal of 4 bases from V and 5 bases from J, the junction contained 7 bases not matched to a gene. CDR3 size: 15 residues.

CDR3 sequence reads: CASSFSGAFHETQYF. In DNA, the CDR3 is TGTGCCAGCAGCTTTAGCGGGGCATTCCATGAGACCCAGTACTTC. The rearrangement links TRBV9 to TRBJ2-5; 8 nucleotides agree with TRBD2. The CDR3 contains 15 residues. Germline V CDR1 and CDR2: SGDLS, YYNGEE. V lost 4 bases to trimming and J lost 5 bases; unmatched junction nucleotides: 10.

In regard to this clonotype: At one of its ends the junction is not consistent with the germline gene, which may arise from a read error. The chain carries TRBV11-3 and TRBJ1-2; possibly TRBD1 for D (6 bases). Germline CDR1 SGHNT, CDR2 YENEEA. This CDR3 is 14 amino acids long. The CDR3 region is CANSSGQGNYGYTF. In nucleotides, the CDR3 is TGTGCCAACAGCTCGGGACAAGGCAACTATGGCTACACCTTC.

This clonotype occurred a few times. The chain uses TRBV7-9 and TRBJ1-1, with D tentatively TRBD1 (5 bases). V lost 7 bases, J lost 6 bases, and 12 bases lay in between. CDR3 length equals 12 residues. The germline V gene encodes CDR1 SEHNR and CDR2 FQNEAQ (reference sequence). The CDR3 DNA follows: TGTGCCAGCAACCCACAGGAAGCTGAAGCTTTCTTT. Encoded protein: CASNPQEAEAFF.

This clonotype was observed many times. The CDR3 loop reads CASSSGQGADTQYF. The CDR3 DNA is TGTGCCAGCAGCTCGGGACAGGGGGCAGATACGCAGTATTTT. The chain uses TRBV7-9 and TRBJ2-3; TRBD1 matches at 11 bases. Germline V CDR1 and CDR2: SEHNR, FQNEAQ (reference sequence). The CDR3 length is 14 residues. With V trimmed by 4 bases and J by 4 bases, 1 base remained unmatched.

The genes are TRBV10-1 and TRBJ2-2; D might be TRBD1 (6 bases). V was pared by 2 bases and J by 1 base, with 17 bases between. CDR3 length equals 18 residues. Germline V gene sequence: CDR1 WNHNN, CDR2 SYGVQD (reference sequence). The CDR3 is CASSEPEVPGQNTGELFF. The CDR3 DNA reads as TGCGCCAGCAGTGAGCCCGAGGTCCCGGGACAGAACACCGGGGAGCTGTTTTTT.

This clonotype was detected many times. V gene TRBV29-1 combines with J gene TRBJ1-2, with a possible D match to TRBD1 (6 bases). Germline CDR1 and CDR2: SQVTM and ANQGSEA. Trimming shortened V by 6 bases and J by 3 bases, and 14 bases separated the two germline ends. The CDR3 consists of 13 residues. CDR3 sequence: CSVGAGAYYGYTF. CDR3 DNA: TGCAGCGTGGGGGCAGGGGCGTACTATGGCTACACCTTC.

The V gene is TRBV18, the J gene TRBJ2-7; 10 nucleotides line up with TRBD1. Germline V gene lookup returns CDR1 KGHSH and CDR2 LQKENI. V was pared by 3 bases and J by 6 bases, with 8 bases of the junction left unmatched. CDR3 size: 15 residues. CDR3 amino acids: CASSPPPGQGSEQYF. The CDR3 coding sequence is TGTGCCAGCTCACCCCCTCCGGGACAGGGGAGCGAGCAGTACTTC.

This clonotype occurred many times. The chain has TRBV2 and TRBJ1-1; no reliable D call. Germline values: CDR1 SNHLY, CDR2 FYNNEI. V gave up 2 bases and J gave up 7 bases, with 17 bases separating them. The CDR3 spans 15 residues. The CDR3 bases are TGTGCCAGCAGTGAACCCGGCGGCTCTCAGGATGAAGCTTTCTTT. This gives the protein CASSEPGGSQDEAFF. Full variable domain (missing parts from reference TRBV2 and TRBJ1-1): EPEVTQTPSHQVTQMGQEVILRCVPISNHLYFYWYRQILGQKVEFLVSFYNNEISEKSEIFDDQFSVERPDGSNFTLKIRSTKLEDSAMYFCASSEPGGSQDEAFFGQGTRLTVV.

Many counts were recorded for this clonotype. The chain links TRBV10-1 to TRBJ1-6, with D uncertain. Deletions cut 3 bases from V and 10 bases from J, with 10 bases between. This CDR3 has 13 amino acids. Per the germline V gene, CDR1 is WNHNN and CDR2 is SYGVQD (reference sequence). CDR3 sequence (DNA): TGCGCCAGCAGTGAATGGGTAAACTCACCCCTCCACTTT. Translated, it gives CASSEWVNSPLHF.

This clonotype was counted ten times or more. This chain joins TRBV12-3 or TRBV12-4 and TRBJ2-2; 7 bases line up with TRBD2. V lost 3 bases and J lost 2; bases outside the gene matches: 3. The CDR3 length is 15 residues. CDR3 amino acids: CASSFGGGNTGELFF. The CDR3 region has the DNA TGTGCCAGCAGTTTTGGGGGGGGAAACACCGGGGAGCTGTTTTTT.

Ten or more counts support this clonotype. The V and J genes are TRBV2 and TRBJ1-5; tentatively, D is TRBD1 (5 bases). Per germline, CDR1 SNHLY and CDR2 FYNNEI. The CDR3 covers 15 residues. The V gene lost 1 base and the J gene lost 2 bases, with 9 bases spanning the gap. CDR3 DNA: TGTGCCAGCAGTGAAGGCAGGGTGGGCAATCAGCCCCAGCATTTT. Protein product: CASSEGRVGNQPQHF.

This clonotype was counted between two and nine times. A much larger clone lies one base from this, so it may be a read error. Here the CDR3 reads CSARVTGTNTEASF. The DNA of the CDR3 is TGCAGTGCTAGAGTAACAGGGACGAACACTGAAGCTTCCTTT. The chain recombines TRBV20-1 with TRBJ1-1; D might be TRBD1 (6 bases). Germline V gene data show CDR1 as DFQATT and CDR2 as SNEGSKA (reference sequence). CDR3 length equals 14 residues.

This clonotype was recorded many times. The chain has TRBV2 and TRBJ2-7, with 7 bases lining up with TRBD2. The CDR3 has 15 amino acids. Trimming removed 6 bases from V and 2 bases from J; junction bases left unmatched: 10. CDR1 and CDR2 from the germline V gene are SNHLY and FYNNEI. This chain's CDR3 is CASRRDRDYTYEQYF. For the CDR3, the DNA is TGTGCCAGCAGGAGGGACCGGGACTACACCTACGAGCAGTACTTC. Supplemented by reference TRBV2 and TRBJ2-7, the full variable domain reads EPEVTQTPSHQVTQMGQEVILRCVPISNHLYFYWYRQILGQKVEFLVSFYNNEISEKSEIFDDQFSVERPDGSNFTLKIRSTKLEDSAMYFCASRRDRDYTYEQYFGPGTRLTVT.